This T cell receptor beta chain was recorded in a study of human T cells and chemical hapten exposure. V dropped 2 bases and J dropped 1 base, with 21 bases sitting between them. There are 18 residues in the CDR3. Germline V gene lookup returns CDR1 MDHEN and CDR2 SYDVKM. This clonotype has just a few counts. TCRdb re-called the RACE reads through MiXCR, storing one row per CDR3 protein. The sample lists 110,000 or so distinct CDR3 sequences, 9.2% seen once, with 3.1% in the top ten. Time point described: patch test 2, 6 weeks after DPC sensitization. Treatment here: therapeutic diphenylcyclopropenone sensitization with weekly scalp DPC.

The J gene is TRBJ2-7, the V gene TRBV28; weak D call: TRBD1 (5 bases). Sequences were derived from whole blood, sampled in connection with sensitization to the hapten diphenylcyclopropenone (DPC). This TCR came from a woman in her 40s with alopecia areata. Some clones in this sample may be carry-over from other donors' samples. The CDR3 loop reads CASSLPPSRQPISYEQYF. CDR3 coding DNA: TGTGCCAGCAGTTTACCCCCATCTAGACAGCCCATTTCCTACGAGCAGTACTTC.